Listed below are T cell receptor beta chains from one sample, sequenced in a study of T cells in Graves' hyperthyroidism and ophthalmopathy. MiXCR, run by TCRdb on the multiplex PCR reads, gives a single entry per CDR3 protein. The sample holds more than 300,000 distinct CDR3 sequences, approximately 18% seen once. Material: blood. These receptors all come from a man younger than 35 with Graves' ophthalmopathy. Both conserved end residues are part of each CDR3. D genes are given only for firm matches. Size is omitted from some rows. Given values are once, few, many or a class for expanded clones.

j_call d_call v_call clone_size cdr3_aa cdr3_nt
TRBJ2-1 - TRBV6-1 - CASSELPHNEQFF TGTGCCAGCAGTGAACTCCCACACAATGAGCAGTTCTTC
TRBJ2-7 - TRBV7-8 few CASSLGPAPNEQYF TGTGCCAGCAGCCTCGGGCCAGCCCCCAACGAGCAGTACTTC
TRBJ1-2 TRBD1 TRBV11-2 many CASSTPRDRGSYTF TGTGCCAGCAGCACGCCTAGGGACAGGGGAAGCTACACCTTC
TRBJ2-7 - TRBV2 many CASRAASSYEQYF TGTGCCAGCCGAGCGGCCAGCTCCTACGAGCAGTACTTC
TRBJ2-7 TRBD1 TRBV20-1 many CSATQGSARTYEQYF TGCAGTGCTACACAGGGGTCGGCTCGGACCTACGAGCAGTACTTC
TRBJ2-5 TRBD2 TRBV13 - CASSPETSGGRETQYF TGTGCCAGCAGCCCCGAAACTAGCGGGGGGAGGGAGACCCAGTACTTC
TRBJ2-5 TRBD2 TRBV3-1 many CASSQERRGGQETQYF TGTGCCAGCAGCCAAGAACGGCGGGGGGGCCAAGAGACCCAGTACTTC
TRBJ1-3 - TRBV6-1 - CASSPDITGNTIYF TGTGCCAGCAGTCCCGACATTACTGGAAACACCATATATTTT
TRBJ2-7 - TRBV4-1 - CASSQEVDDEQYF TGCGCCAGCAGCCAAGAGGTAGACGACGAGCAGTACTTC
TRBJ2-1 TRBD1 TRBV6-2/TRBV6-3 many CASRATGFRDLVPSNEQFF TGTGCCAGCAGGGCGACAGGGTTCCGGGACCTGGTTCCAAGCAATGAGCAGTTCTTC
TRBJ2-2 - TRBV5-1 many CASSHDREDGELFF TGCGCCAGCAGCCATGACAGGGAGGACGGGGAGCTGTTTTTT
TRBJ1-2 TRBD1 TRBV5-1 many CASSSTGQAPGGYTF TGCGCCAGCAGCTCTACAGGACAGGCTCCAGGAGGCTACACCTTC
TRBJ2-2 TRBD2 TRBV27 - CASSPRLAGATGELFF TGTGCCAGCAGTCCTAGACTAGCGGGGGCCACCGGGGAGCTGTTTTTT
TRBJ2-1 TRBD2 TRBV7-9 - CASSRDSSGTEQFF TGTGCCAGCAGTCGGGACTCTAGCGGGACCGAGCAGTTCTTC
TRBJ1-2 - TRBV9 - CASSVGGADGYTF TGTGCCAGCAGCGTAGGGGGCGCGGATGGCTACACCTTC